This T cell receptor (beta chain) was captured in a study of OX40 agonist ivuxolimab in advanced cancers. The study's findings and limits: Compared with CD4+, CD8+ T cells on average had more expanded clones.

TCRdb keeps only in-frame clones here, not all; method: immunoSEQ multiplex PCR. The profile shows roughly 13,000 clones, roughly three quarters of them singletons. Remarks on this clone: Its antigen is unknown.

The specimen was CD4+ or CD8+ T cells sorted from blood, collected in a trial of the OX40 agonist ivuxolimab. The source is an adult with an advanced solid tumor such as melanoma, head and neck, liver or kidney cancer.

CDR3 protein: CAIKSSGASYEQYF. The CDR3, as DNA: TGTGCCATCAAATCTAGCGGGGCATCCTACGAGCAGTACTTC. This rearrangement joins TRBV10-3 to TRBJ2-7, with TRBD2 identical over 9 bases. In germline, CDR1 is ENHRY, CDR2 SYGVKD. This CDR3 is 14 amino acids long. V dropped 7 bases and J dropped 1; count of bases not matched to a gene: 5.